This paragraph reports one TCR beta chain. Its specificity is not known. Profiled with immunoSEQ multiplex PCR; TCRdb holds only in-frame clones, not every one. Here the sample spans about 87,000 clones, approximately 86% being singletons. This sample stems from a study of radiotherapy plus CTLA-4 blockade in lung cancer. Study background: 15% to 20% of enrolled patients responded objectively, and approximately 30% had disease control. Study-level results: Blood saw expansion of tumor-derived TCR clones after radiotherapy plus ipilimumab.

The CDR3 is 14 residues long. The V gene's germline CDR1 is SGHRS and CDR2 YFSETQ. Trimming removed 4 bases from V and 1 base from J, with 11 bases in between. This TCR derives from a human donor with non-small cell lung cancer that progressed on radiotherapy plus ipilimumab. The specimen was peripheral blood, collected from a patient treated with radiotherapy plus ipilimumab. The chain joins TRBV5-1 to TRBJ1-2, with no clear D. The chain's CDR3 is CASSISGVNYGYTF. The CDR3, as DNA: TGCGCCAGCAGCATATCGGGAGTTAACTATGGCTACACCTTC.